This T cell receptor (beta chain) was sequenced in a study of T cell responses to AZD1222 COVID-19 vaccine. Study conclusions and caveats: Spike-specific TCR breadth and depth grew following two AZD1222 doses.

V gave up 3 bases and J gave up 4 bases; unmatched junction bases: 5. Germline V gene lookup returns CDR1 KGHSH and CDR2 LQKENI. CDR3 length equals 14 residues. Assay: immunoSEQ multiplex PCR; the TCRdb copy retains only in-frame clones and omits some. Of 110,000 or so clones detected, 86% appear once; the ten largest clones hold approximately 15%. A note on this clone: What it binds is not known. Other DNA sequences in the same sample also yield this CDR3.

This receptor was taken from an adult who received the AZD1222 COVID-19 vaccine. The V call is TRBV18, the J call TRBJ2-7, with 8 bases identical to TRBD1. The sequencing used peripheral blood, collected 28 days after the second AZD1222 dose. The CDR3 sequence: CASSPGTGRYEQYF. CDR3 nucleotide sequence: TGTGCCAGCTCACCCGGGACAGGAAGATACGAGCAGTACTTC.